The 14 T cell receptor beta chains presented below share a single source sample, sequenced in a study of CD4 and CD8 cells across lung adenocarcinoma regions. Via MiXCR, TCRdb re-called the PCR reads, giving one row per CDR3 protein. The sample holds almost 5,000 distinct CDR3 sequences, 60% seen once. The sequencing input was CD4+ T cells from the center of a lung tumor. These receptor sequences come from a male donor with lung adenocarcinoma. The CD4 and CD8 labels of this study may be unreliable.

This clonotype was seen once. This chain joins TRBV6-1 and TRBJ1-2, with D maybe TRBD1 (6 bases). V lost 6 bases, J lost 1 base, and 15 bases lay in between. This CDR3 region has 15 residues. Looked up from germline, CDR1 is MNHNS and CDR2 is SASEGT. The CDR3 loop is CASRNRARINYGYTF. The CDR3 DNA reads as TGTGCCAGCAGAAACAGGGCTCGAATTAACTATGGCTACACCTTC.

By sample share, this clonotype is medium-sized. The J gene is TRBJ2-1, the V gene TRBV6-1; 10 nucleotides agree with TRBD1. Germline V gene sequence: CDR1 MNHNS, CDR2 SASEGT. The CDR3 totals 13 residues. Trimming cost V 7 bases and J 9 bases; bases outside gene matches: 6. CDR3 DNA: TGTGCCAGCAATCGACAGGGGGCGGGTGAGCAGTTCTTC. Encoded protein: CASNRQGAGEQFF.

This clonotype was observed a handful of times. The CDR3 sequence: CASSYLGLAGGRETQYF. The CDR3 nucleotides are TGTGCCAGCAGTTACCTAGGGCTAGCGGGAGGTCGGGAGACCCAGTACTTC. The chain joins TRBV6-5 to TRBJ2-1; 11 bases are a match to TRBD2. Gene TRBJ2-5 matches the end of the DNA better, so the J call may be wrong. This CDR3 region has 17 residues. Per germline, CDR1 MNHEY and CDR2 SVGAGI.

As regards this clonotype: One end of the junction does not line up with germline, which may come from a read error. This sequence joins TRBV27 and TRBJ2-3, with D uncertain. There are 13 residues in the CDR3. In germline, CDR1 is MNHEY, CDR2 SMNVEV (reference sequence). The CDR3 DNA sequence: TGTGCCAGCAGTTGGCGTCGCCCGGATACCCAGTATTTC. Translation gives CASSWRRPDTQYF.

The chain employs TRBV6-1 and TRBJ2-4; 7 bases agree with TRBD2. CDR1 and CDR2 (germline): MNHNS, SASEGT. This CDR3 comprises 14 residues. The CDR3 sequence is CGGTGTGGKNTQYF. Here the CDR3 DNA reads TGTGGCGGCACGGGGACGGGAGGCAAAAATACGCAGTACTTC.

About this clonotype: Sequence at one end of the junction differs from germline and may be a read error. This chain joins TRBV25-1 and TRBJ2-3; TRBD2 is a possible D gene (6 bases). From germline, CDR1 is MGHDK and CDR2 SYGVNS. There are 16 residues in the CDR3. The CDR3 nucleotides are TGTGCCAGCAGTGCGGCGGGGCGAGGACCCAGAAACACTCAGTATTTC. Translating it yields CASSAAGRGPRNTQYF.

This clonotype occurred a few times. This sequence joins TRBV6-4 and TRBJ2-1, with TRBD2 as a possible D gene (5 bases). The CDR3 sequence is 16 residues long. The V end was cut by 4 bases, the J end by 1 base, with 14 bases between. Germline CDR1 reads MRHNA; CDR2 reads SNTAGT. The CDR3 DNA follows: TGTGCCAGCAGTGCCAAGGGCGAGGGTTCCTACAATGAGCAGTTCTTC. As protein: CASSAKGEGSYNEQFF.

The chain couples TRBV12-3 or TRBV12-4 to TRBJ2-1; 7 bases agree with TRBD2. The J call is uncertain, as TRBJ2-5 better fits the DNA end. The CDR3 is 15 residues long. The CDR3 loop is CASSLRAGPGGAQYF. CDR3 sequence (DNA): TGTGCCAGCAGTTTGAGAGCGGGGCCCGGGGGTGCCCAGTACTTC.

The V call is TRBV6-1, the J call TRBJ2-1, with 7 nucleotides matching TRBD1. CDR3 length equals 14 residues. The junction had 8 bases not matched to a gene; V was cut back by 6 bases and J by 6 bases. The germline V gene has CDR1 MNHNS and CDR2 SASEGT. CDR3 sequence reads: CASRGTAGSNEQFF. The CDR3 coding sequence is TGTGCCAGCAGAGGGACAGCAGGCTCCAATGAGCAGTTCTTC.

V gene TRBV11-3 combines with J gene TRBJ2-1; TRBD2 matches 13 bases. V gave up 5 bases and J gave up 9 bases; unmatched junction bases: 16. This CDR3 contains 18 residues. Germline CDR1 is SGHNT and CDR2 is YENEEA. CDR3 nucleotide sequence: TGTGCCAGCAGCGGGGTGGCGGGACTAGCGGGAATCTCGGGTGAGCAGTTCTTC. As protein: CASSGVAGLAGISGEQFF. Drawing the rest from reference TRBV11-3 and TRBJ2-1, the complete variable domain is EAGVVQSPRYKIIEKKQPVAFWCNPISGHNTLYWYLQNLGQGPELLIRYENEEAVDDSQLPKDRFSAERLKGVDSTLKIQPAELGDSAVYLCASSGVAGLAGISGEQFFGPGTRLTVL.

The rearrangement links TRBV6-1 to TRBJ2-2, with D unclear. V was clipped by 2 bases and J by 16 bases, with 26 bases between them. Germline V gene sequence: CDR1 MNHNS, CDR2 SASEGT. This CDR3 comprises 16 residues. CDR3 sequence reads: CASSEMVPVSTDTQFF. Written as DNA, the CDR3 is TGTGCCAGCAGTGAAATGGTGCCTGTGAGCACCGATACGCAGTTTTTT.

The chain combines TRBV6-5 with TRBJ2-1; the match to TRBD2 covers 8 bases. CDR1 is MNHEY and CDR2 is SVGAGI in the germline V gene. CDR3 length: 14 amino acids. Unmatched junction bases numbered 2, after V lost 2 bases and J lost 5 bases. The chain's CDR3 is CASSYGLAHNEQFF. DNA for the CDR3: TGTGCCAGCAGTTACGGACTAGCCCACAATGAGCAGTTCTTC.

Comment on this clonotype: One junction end disagrees with the germline gene, perhaps due to a read error. J is TRBJ2-5 and V is TRBV6-1; D gene unclear. The CDR3 loop spans 15 amino acids. Germline loops: CDR1 MNHNS, CDR2 SASEGT. DNA for the CDR3: TGTGCCAGCAGTGAAGCGCGGTGGCGACCCGAGACCCAGTCTTTC. This sequence encodes CASSEARWRPETQSF.

The chain has TRBV10-3 and TRBJ2-1; no definite D call. V lost 7 bases and J 3 bases, leaving 10 bases between the germline ends. Per germline, CDR1 ENHRY and CDR2 SYGVKD. The CDR3 is 13 amino acids. This CDR3 is CAITVSDYNEQFF. CDR3 coding DNA: TGTGCCATCACAGTGAGCGACTACAATGAGCAGTTCTTC.